The sequence of this T cell receptor (beta chain) was determined in a study of blood T cell repertoires in COVID-19. The count of this clone is one. Only in-frame clones appear in the TCRdb table, and some are missing; sequencing was by immunoSEQ multiplex PCR. The table lists approximately 110,000 clones, roughly 88% of them singletons, with roughly 1% in the top ten. Looked up from germline, CDR1 is SNHLY and CDR2 is FYNNEI. V shed 1 base and J shed 3 bases, with 7 bases lying between them. The CDR3 is 15 amino acids. The rearrangement links TRBV2 to TRBJ2-6, with a tentative D call TRBD1 (6 bases). This TCR was sampled from a woman in her 50s with active or convalescent COVID-19. Material: peripheral blood. The CDR3 reads CASSEDRVGANVLTF. The CDR3 DNA follows: TGTGCCAGCAGTGAAGACAGGGTTGGGGCCAACGTCCTGACTTTC.